The source of this T cell receptor beta chain is a study of OX40 agonist ivuxolimab in advanced cancers. Germline V gene data show CDR1 as SEHNR and CDR2 as FQNEAQ (reference sequence). Trimming took off 5 bases at V and 0 bases at J, with 14 bases between the two ends. This CDR3 has 16 residues. Profiled with immunoSEQ multiplex PCR; TCRdb holds only in-frame clones, not every one. In the table there are 99,000 or so clones, less than 85% of which are singletons. The TCR was taken from an adult with an advanced solid tumor such as melanoma, head and neck, liver or kidney cancer. The sample consisted of CD4+ or CD8+ T cells sorted from blood, taken in a trial of the OX40 agonist ivuxolimab. The gene calls are TRBV7-9 and TRBJ2-1, with unresolved D. The CDR3 DNA reads as TGTGCCAGCAGCCTCAGTCCTTCGCCCTCCTACAATGAGCAGTTCTTC. This gives the protein CASSLSPSPSYNEQFF.